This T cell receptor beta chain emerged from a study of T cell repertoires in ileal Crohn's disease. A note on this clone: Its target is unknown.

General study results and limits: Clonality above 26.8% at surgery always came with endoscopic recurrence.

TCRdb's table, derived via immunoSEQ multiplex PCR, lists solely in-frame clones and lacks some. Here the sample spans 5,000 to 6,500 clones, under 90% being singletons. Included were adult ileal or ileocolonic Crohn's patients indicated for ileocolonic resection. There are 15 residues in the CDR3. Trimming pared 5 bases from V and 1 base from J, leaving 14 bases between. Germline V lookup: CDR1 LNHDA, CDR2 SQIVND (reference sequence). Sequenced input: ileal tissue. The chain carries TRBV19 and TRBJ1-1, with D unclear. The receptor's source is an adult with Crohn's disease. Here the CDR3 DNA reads TGTGCCAGTAGTCCCACTCCCGCTGGGAACACTGAAGCTTTCTTT. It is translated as CASSPTPAGNTEAFF.